The 12 T cell receptor beta chains reported below all come from one sample, sequenced in a study of shared T cell receptors in the human thymus. Sequencing used immunoSEQ multiplex PCR; TCRdb keeps in-frame clones, though not all of them. The table records 700,000 to 750,000 clones, roughly 85% of them present only once. The same specimen was also included in a second study, on human thymus T cells.

Sequenced input: thymocytes. These receptors all come from a girl less than two years old with a congenital heart defect.

The chain links TRBV25-1 to TRBJ1-1; D is unclear. The V gene lost 5 bases and the J gene lost 1 base, with 5 bases spanning the gap. This CDR3 contains 12 residues. The germline gives CDR1 MGHDK, CDR2 SYGVNS. As DNA, the CDR3 is TGTGCCAGCAGTCCAGGGAACACTGAAGCTTTCTTT. Translated: CASSPGNTEAFF.

This chain joins TRBV5-1 and TRBJ2-1; 7 bases fit TRBD1. The CDR3 covers 15 residues. Germline loops: CDR1 SGHRS, CDR2 YFSETQ. J was trimmed by 7 bases and V by 4 bases; bases with no gene match: 11. The CDR3 reads CASSGEWTGINEQFF. CDR3 nucleotides: TGCGCCAGCAGCGGAGAATGGACAGGAATAAATGAGCAGTTCTTC.

The chain employs TRBV9 and TRBJ2-1, with 11 bases aligning to TRBD2. CDR3 size: 15 residues. With 4 bases clipped from V and 6 bases from J, the junction kept 6 bases outside the gene matches. Per the germline V gene, CDR1 is SGDLS and CDR2 is YYNGEE. CDR3 bases: TGTGCCAGCAGCCCTCTAGCGGGGGGCGGCAATGAGCAGTTCTTC. Its protein is CASSPLAGGGNEQFF.

The chain uses TRBV5-1 and TRBJ1-4; tentative D call: TRBD1 (6 bases). The V gene's germline CDR1 is SGHRS and CDR2 YFSETQ. This CDR3 spans 15 amino acids. With 0 bases removed from V and 6 bases from J, the gap between germline ends came to 12 bases. CDR3 coding DNA: TGCGCCAGCAGCTTGGGATCTGAGGGGGATGAAAAACTGTTTTTT. Its translation is CASSLGSEGDEKLFF.

The rearrangement uses TRBV30 and TRBJ1-3, with no clear D. The CDR3 extends over 15 amino acids. Germline V gene lookup returns CDR1 GTSNPN and CDR2 SVGIG (reference sequence). V was clipped by 2 bases and J by 0 bases, with 11 bases between them. The CDR3, as DNA: TGTGCCTGGAGTTTCGGTACGAGCTCTGGAAACACCATATATTTT. Translation gives CAWSFGTSSGNTIYF.

This clone has just one count. The chain has TRBV4-1 and TRBJ1-3; tentative D call: TRBD1 (6 bases). Germline CDR1 MGHRA, CDR2 YSYEKL. The V and J ends lost 4 bases and 0 bases respectively, with 16 bases between them. The CDR3 runs 17 residues. CDR3 in amino acids: CASSPLPTGHSGNTIYF. CDR3 in DNA: TGCGCCAGCAGCCCCCTCCCGACAGGACACTCTGGAAACACCATATATTTT.

The chain couples TRBV7-8 to TRBJ2-7, with TRBD2 matching over 7 bases. The J segment lost 0 bases and the V segment lost 6 bases, leaving 14 bases of the junction unmatched. The CDR3 is 17 residues long. From germline, CDR1 is SGHVS and CDR2 FQNEAQ. CDR3 amino acids: CASSHPKVGGSSYEQYF. CDR3 DNA sequence: TGTGCCAGCAGTCATCCCAAGGTCGGGGGGAGCTCCTACGAGCAGTACTTC.

The chain recombines TRBV5-6 with TRBJ2-2, with TRBD1 identical over 9 bases. After removal of 0 bases from V and 1 base from J, the junction contained 4 bases not matched to a gene. CDR1 and CDR2 from the germline V gene are SGHDT and YYEEEE. The CDR3 covers 17 residues. CDR3 protein: CASSLEPGQGNTGELFF. CDR3 DNA sequence: TGTGCCAGCAGCTTGGAACCGGGACAGGGGAACACCGGGGAGCTGTTTTTT.

The chain combines TRBV5-4 with TRBJ2-7; D unresolved. This CDR3 comprises 13 residues. Germline V CDR1 and CDR2: SGHNT, YYREEE (reference sequence). V lost 0 bases and J lost 2, with 6 bases in between. The CDR3 is CASSLGPTYEQYF. The CDR3 DNA sequence: TGTGCCAGCAGCTTGGGTCCTACCTACGAGCAGTACTTC.

The chain links TRBV6-5 to TRBJ1-1; the match to TRBD1 covers 8 bases. The germline V gene encodes CDR1 MNHEY and CDR2 SVGAGI. The CDR3 extends over 14 amino acids. V shed 5 bases, J shed 3 bases, and the junction held 5 bases outside the gene matches. The CDR3 here is CASSLQGGDTEAFF. The CDR3 coding sequence is TGTGCCAGCAGTCTACAGGGGGGAGACACTGAAGCTTTCTTT.

This clone was counted a single time. This chain connects TRBV15 to TRBJ1-6; tentative D call: TRBD1 (6 bases). The CDR3 extends over 18 amino acids. The germline V gene has CDR1 LNHNV and CDR2 YYDKDF (reference sequence). The germline V and J ends were trimmed by 3 bases and 6 bases, with 21 bases remaining between them. The CDR3 DNA is TGTGCCACCAGCAGCCGACGGACAGCGAATTTTCTTAATTCACCCCTCCACTTT. It translates to CATSSRRTANFLNSPLHF.

The chain uses TRBV10-3 and TRBJ1-4; 7 bases agree with TRBD1. Looked up from germline, CDR1 is ENHRY and CDR2 is SYGVKD. V lost 10 bases and J lost 8; bases outside the gene matches: 16. This CDR3 has 15 residues. CDR3 loop: CATSPRQGRGEKLFF. The CDR3 DNA follows: TGTGCCACCTCTCCGAGACAGGGACGGGGCGAAAAACTGTTTTTT.